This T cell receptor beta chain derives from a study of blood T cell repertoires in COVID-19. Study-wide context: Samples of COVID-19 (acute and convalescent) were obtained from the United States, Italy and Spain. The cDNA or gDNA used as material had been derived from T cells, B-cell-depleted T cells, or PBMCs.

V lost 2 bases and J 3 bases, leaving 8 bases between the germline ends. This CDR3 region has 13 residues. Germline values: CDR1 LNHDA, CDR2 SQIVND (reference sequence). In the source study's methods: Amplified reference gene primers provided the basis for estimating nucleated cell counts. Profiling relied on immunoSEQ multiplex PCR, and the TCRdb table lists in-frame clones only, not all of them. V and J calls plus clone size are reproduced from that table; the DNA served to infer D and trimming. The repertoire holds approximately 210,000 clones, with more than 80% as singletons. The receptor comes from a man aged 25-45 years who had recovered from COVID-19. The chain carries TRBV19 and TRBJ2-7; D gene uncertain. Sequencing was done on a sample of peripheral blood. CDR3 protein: CASSITTLYEQYF. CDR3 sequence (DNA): TGTGCCAGTAGTATAACTACCCTCTACGAGCAGTACTTC.